What follows are 6 T cell receptor beta chains derived from one specimen sequenced in a study of blood T cell repertoires in COVID-19. Clones were read by immunoSEQ multiplex PCR, and TCRdb kept only the in-frame ones, dropping some. This sample has about 89,000 clones, with 78% found just once. Sequenced material: peripheral blood. All receptors come from a man between 65 and 85 years old with COVID-19, enrolled during active disease.

Here the CDR3 reads CASSLRQGAGNTIYF. The CDR3 DNA sequence: TGTGCCAGCAGCCTGAGACAGGGCGCTGGAAACACCATATATTTT. The gene calls are TRBV3-1 (or the pseudogene TRBV3-2) and TRBJ1-3; 7 bases match TRBD1. The CDR3 has 15 amino acids. The germline gives CDR1 LGHDT, CDR2 YNNKEL (reference sequence). V shed 4 bases, J shed 2 bases, and the junction held 5 bases outside the gene matches.

The rearrangement links TRBV29-1 to TRBJ2-7; no clear D. The V end was cut by 2 bases, the J end by 4 bases, with 9 bases between. Germline lookup yields CDR1 SQVTM and CDR2 ANQGSEA. CDR3 length: 12 amino acids. The CDR3 DNA sequence: TGCAGCGTTGAATTTTCCGGGTACGAGCAGTACTTC. Translated, it gives CSVEFSGYEQYF.

The J gene is TRBJ1-4, the V gene TRBV30; TRBD1 matches 9 bases. Germline CDR1 GTSNPN, CDR2 SVGIG (reference sequence). The CDR3 has 14 residues. V lost 3 bases and J lost 6; bases outside the gene matches: 5. CDR3 nucleotide sequence: TGTGCCTGGAGCGTAGGACAGGGGTATGAAAAACTGTTTTTT. It encodes CAWSVGQGYEKLFF.

This chain joins TRBV4-3 and TRBJ2-5, with a tentative D call TRBD2 (6 bases). CDR3 length: 15 residues. V lost 4 bases to trimming and J lost 1 base, with 13 bases between them. Per the germline V gene, CDR1 is LGHNA and CDR2 is YSLEER. CDR3 region: CASSLRLVPQETQYF. DNA for the CDR3: TGCGCCAGCAGCCTCAGACTAGTGCCCCAAGAGACCCAGTACTTC.

The chain joins TRBV19 to TRBJ2-3; the D gene is possibly TRBD2 (5 bases). Germline V gives CDR1 LNHDA, CDR2 SQIVND (reference sequence). V lost 3 bases and J 3 bases, leaving 10 bases between the germline ends. The CDR3 covers 14 residues. CDR3 bases: TGTGCCAGTAGTATCCAAGGGAGAACAGATACGCAGTATTTT. Its protein is CASSIQGRTDTQYF.

Sample share makes this clone medium-sized. The V gene is TRBV11-3, the J gene TRBJ2-3; 8 nucleotides match TRBD2. From germline, CDR1 is SGHNT and CDR2 YENEEA. The CDR3 covers 16 residues. The junction had 4 bases not matched to a gene; V was cut back by 1 base and J by 1 base. Here the CDR3 DNA reads TGTGCCAGCAGCTTAGGAGGACTAGCCGGCACAGATACGCAGTATTTT. It is translated as CASSLGGLAGTDTQYF.